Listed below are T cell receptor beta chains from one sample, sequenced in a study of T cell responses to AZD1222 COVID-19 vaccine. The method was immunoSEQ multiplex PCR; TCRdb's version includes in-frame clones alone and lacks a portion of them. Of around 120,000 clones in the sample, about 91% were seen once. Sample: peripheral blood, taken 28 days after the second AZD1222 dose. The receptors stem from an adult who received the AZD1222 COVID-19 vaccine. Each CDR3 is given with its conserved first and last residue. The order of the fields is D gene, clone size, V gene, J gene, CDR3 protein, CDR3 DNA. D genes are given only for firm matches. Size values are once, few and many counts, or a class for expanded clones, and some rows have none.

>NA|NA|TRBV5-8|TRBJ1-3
CASSLEFRGGNTIYF
TGTGCCAGCAGCTTGGAATTCAGGGGTGGAAACACCATATATTTT
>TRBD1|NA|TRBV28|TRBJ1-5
CASNTEGQGYQPQHF
TGTGCCAGCAATACAGAGGGACAGGGGTATCAGCCCCAGCATTTT
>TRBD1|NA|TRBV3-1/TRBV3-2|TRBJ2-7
CASSQEAIGRAGGYEQYF
TGTGCCAGCAGCCAAGAAGCCATTGGTAGGGCAGGGGGCTACGAGCAGTACTTC
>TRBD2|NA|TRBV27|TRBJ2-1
CASSPGLAERDEQFF
TGTGCCAGCAGCCCGGGACTAGCGGAGCGCGATGAGCAGTTCTTC
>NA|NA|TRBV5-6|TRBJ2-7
CASSLYRDIREYF
TGTGCCAGCAGCTTGTACCGGGACATTAGAGAGTACTTC
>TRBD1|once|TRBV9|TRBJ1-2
CASSAQTGTFYGYTF
TGTGCCAGCAGCGCCCAGACAGGGACCTTCTATGGCTACACCTTC
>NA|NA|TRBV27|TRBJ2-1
CASSLRHLGNEQFF
TGTGCCAGCAGTCTACGACACCTGGGGAATGAGCAGTTCTTC
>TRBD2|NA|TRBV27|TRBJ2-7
CASSLSPLAGHYEQYF
TGTGCCAGCAGTTTATCTCCTCTAGCGGGGCACTACGAGCAGTACTTC
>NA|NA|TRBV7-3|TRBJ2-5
CASSSGPYQETQYF
TGTGCCAGCAGCTCCGGGCCCTACCAAGAGACCCAGTACTTC
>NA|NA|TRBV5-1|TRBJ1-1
CASSNSQIMNTEAFF
TGCGCCAGCAGCAACAGCCAGATAATGAACACTGAAGCTTTCTTT
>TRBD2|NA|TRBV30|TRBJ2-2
CAGLAVNTGELFF
TGTGCCGGGCTAGCGGTGAACACCGGGGAGCTGTTTTTT
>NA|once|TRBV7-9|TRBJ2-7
CASSVGGSYEQYF
TGTGCCAGCAGTGTGGGGGGCTCCTACGAGCAGTACTTC
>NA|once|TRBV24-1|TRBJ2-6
CATSDFRGGKAGANVLTF
TGTGCCACCAGTGATTTTAGGGGCGGGAAGGCTGGGGCCAACGTCCTGACTTTC
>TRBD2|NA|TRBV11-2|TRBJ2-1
CASSLGTSPSKFF
TGTGCCAGCAGCTTAGGGACTAGCCCGAGTAAGTTCTTC
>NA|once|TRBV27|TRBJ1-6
CASSLNSFLSSYNSPLHF
TGTGCCAGCAGTTTGAATTCCTTCCTCAGCTCCTATAATTCACCCCTCCACTTT
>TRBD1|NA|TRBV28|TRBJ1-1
CASSFGSGGPNTEAFF
TGTGCCAGCAGTTTCGGGTCAGGGGGCCCCAACACTGAAGCTTTCTTT
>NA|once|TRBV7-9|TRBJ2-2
CASSLPENTGELFF
TGTGCCAGCAGCTTACCGGAGAACACCGGGGAGCTGTTTTTT
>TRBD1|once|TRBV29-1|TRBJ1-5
CSVADREHQPQHF
TGCAGCGTTGCGGACAGGGAGCATCAGCCCCAGCATTTT
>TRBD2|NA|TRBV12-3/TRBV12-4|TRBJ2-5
CASSLLAGETQYF
TGTGCCAGCAGTTTATTAGCGGGAGAGACCCAGTACTTC
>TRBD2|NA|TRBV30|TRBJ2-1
CAWSVRSGGLNEQFF
TGTGCCTGGAGTGTACGTAGCGGGGGACTCAATGAGCAGTTCTTC
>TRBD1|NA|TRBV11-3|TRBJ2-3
CASSLGQATDTQYF
TGTGCCAGCAGCCTCGGACAGGCCACAGATACGCAGTATTTT
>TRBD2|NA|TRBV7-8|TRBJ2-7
CASSSPAGGTAGVQYF
TGTGCCAGCAGCTCCCCAGCGGGAGGAACCGCGGGCGTGCAGTACTTC
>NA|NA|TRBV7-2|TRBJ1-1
CASSLDLSNTEAFF
TGTGCCAGCAGCTTAGATCTCAGCAACACTGAAGCTTTCTTT
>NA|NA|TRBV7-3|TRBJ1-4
CASSAQQTSNEKLFF
TGTGCCAGCAGCGCCCAGCAGACTTCTAATGAAAAACTGTTTTTT
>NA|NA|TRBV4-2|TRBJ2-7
CASSPPGSTYEQYF
TGTGCCAGCAGCCCCCCAGGATCTACCTACGAGCAGTACTTC
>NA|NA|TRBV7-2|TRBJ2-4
CASSSRAGGVGQYF
TGTGCCAGCAGCTCCCGGGCTGGAGGGGTCGGTCAGTACTTC
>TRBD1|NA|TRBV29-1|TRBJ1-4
CSTRDSPNEKLFF
TGCAGCACGAGGGACAGCCCGAATGAAAAACTGTTTTTT
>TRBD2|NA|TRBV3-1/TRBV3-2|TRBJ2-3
CASSQSAGETDTQYF
TGTGCCAGCAGCCAATCGGCGGGAGAAACAGATACGCAGTATTTT
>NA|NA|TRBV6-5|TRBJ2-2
CASSSLSTGQDGELFF
TGTGCCAGCAGTTCCTTGTCGACAGGACAAGACGGGGAGCTGTTTTTT
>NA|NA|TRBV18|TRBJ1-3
CASSPPMALRGNTIYF
TGTGCCAGCTCACCACCGATGGCTCTGAGGGGAAACACCATATATTTT
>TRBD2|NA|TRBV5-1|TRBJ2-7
CASSLPGLDSEQYF
TGCGCCAGCAGCTTGCCGGGACTAGACTCCGAGCAGTACTTC